Described below is a single T cell receptor (beta chain) sequence and its context. These data are taken from a study of blood T cell repertoires in COVID-19. Study overall: Acute and convalescent COVID-19 specimens originated in the United States, Italy and Spain. Sources were T cells, B-cell-depleted T cells, or PBMCs; the material itself was cDNA or gDNA.

Per the germline V gene, CDR1 is MNHEY and CDR2 is SVGEGT. The CDR3 runs to 17 residues. J was trimmed by 1 base and V by 2 bases; bases with no gene match: 6. In the original processing: For nucleated cells, counts were estimated from reference gene primer amplification. Using immunoSEQ multiplex PCR, the repertoire was profiled, and TCRdb retains in-frame clones only, with some absent. The V and J calls and clone size were taken over from that table, and D and trimming were inferred from the DNA. The table records around 150,000 clones, approximately 90% of them present only once. This sequence originates from a man between 18 and 29 years old with acute or convalescent COVID-19. Sequencing was done on a sample of peripheral blood. The chain employs TRBV6-2 or TRBV6-3 and TRBJ1-5, with 9 bases identical to TRBD1. CDR3 coding DNA: TGTGCCAGCAGTTACGCCACAGGACAGGGGAGCAATCAGCCCCAGCATTTT. Protein product: CASSYATGQGSNQPQHF.